These T cell receptor beta chains were read from a single sample in a study of PD-1 blockade in classical Hodgkin lymphoma. Sequencing was performed with immunoSEQ multiplex PCR; in TCRdb, only in-frame clones are kept and a portion is missing. Here the sample spans fewer than 10,000 clones, 82% being singletons. The sequenced sample was peripheral blood mononuclear cells (PBMCs), obtained before the fourth cycle of nivolumab. The source of these receptors is a human donor with classical Hodgkin lymphoma. CDR3s include the opening cysteine and the closing phenylalanine or tryptophan. The size of a clone is reported for some rows only, either as once, few or many, or as a class for expanded clones.

V gene,clone size,J gene,CDR3 protein
TRBV11-2,-,TRBJ2-7,CASSLAPGTYYEQYF
TRBV6-1,-,TRBJ1-1,CASSENGRTEAFF
TRBV7-8,few,TRBJ1-4,CASSPTTGGGKLFF
TRBV7-9,-,TRBJ2-1,CASSSGLAGGLGEQFF
TRBV5-1,-,TRBJ1-1,CASSQQGRNTEAFF
TRBV7-9,-,TRBJ1-4,CASSLVSAAPNEKLFF
TRBV11-2,-,TRBJ1-2,CASSSSGTSPYGYTF
TRBV7-9,-,TRBJ2-7,CASSFSNRDEQYF
TRBV25-1,few,TRBJ1-2,CASSSRGAGYGYTF
TRBV9,-,TRBJ2-2,CASSASSGTSGAGTGELFF
TRBV6-6,-,TRBJ2-5,CASSPAPTGPQETQYF
TRBV25-1,-,TRBJ2-3,CASSEGQGGTDTQYF
TRBV7-8,-,TRBJ2-7,CASSLGVSGGHYEQYF
TRBV6-5,-,TRBJ2-4,CASSYSPEKNIQYF
TRBV7-9,-,TRBJ1-2,CASSLETTTYGYTF
TRBV6-5,-,TRBJ2-1,CASNVGLATNEQFF
TRBV18,-,TRBJ2-3,CASSPPRSAFTDTQYF
TRBV28,-,TRBJ2-1,CASSLSGGWNEQFF
TRBV5-1,few,TRBJ1-1,CASSRQGPNTEAFF
TRBV7-9,-,TRBJ1-2,CASSLTTGSYYGYTF
TRBV27,-,TRBJ2-2,CASSPGVGELFF
TRBV13,-,TRBJ2-3,CASSPRLAGATDTQYF
TRBV6-5,-,TRBJ1-1,CASSYGTGFTEAFF
TRBV5-4,-,TRBJ2-1,CASSWPGRTGGNEQFF
TRBV9,few,TRBJ1-1,CASSNGGASTQMNTEAFF
TRBV5-1,-,TRBJ2-2,CASSLDSRGELFF
TRBV13,-,TRBJ2-7,CASSSRHRMEQYF
TRBV5-6,-,TRBJ1-2,CASSLVAGNYGYTF
TRBV5-1,-,TRBJ1-6,CASSFQSHNSPLHF
TRBV11-3,-,TRBJ2-2,CASSLNDAGELFF
TRBV7-9,-,TRBJ1-1,CASSSLGEAFF
TRBV11-3,few,TRBJ1-2,CASSYDSGGTGYTF